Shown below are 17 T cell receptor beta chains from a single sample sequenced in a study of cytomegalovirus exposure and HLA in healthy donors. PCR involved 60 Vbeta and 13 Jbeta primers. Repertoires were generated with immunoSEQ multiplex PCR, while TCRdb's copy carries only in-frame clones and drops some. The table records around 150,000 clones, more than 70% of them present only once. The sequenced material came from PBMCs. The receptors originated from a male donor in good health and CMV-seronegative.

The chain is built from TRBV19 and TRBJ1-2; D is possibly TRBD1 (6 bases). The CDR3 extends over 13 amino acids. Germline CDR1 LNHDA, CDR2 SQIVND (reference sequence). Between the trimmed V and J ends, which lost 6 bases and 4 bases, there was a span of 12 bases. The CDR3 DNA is TGTGCCAGTAGCCTGGACAGCTTCTATGGCTACACCTTC. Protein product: CASSLDSFYGYTF. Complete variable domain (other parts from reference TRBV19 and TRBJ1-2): DGGITQSPKYLFRKEGQNVTLSCEQNLNHDAMYWYRQDPGQGLRLIYYSQIVNDFQKGDIAEGYSVSREKKESFPLTVTSAQKNPTAFYLCASSLDSFYGYTFGSGTRLTVV.

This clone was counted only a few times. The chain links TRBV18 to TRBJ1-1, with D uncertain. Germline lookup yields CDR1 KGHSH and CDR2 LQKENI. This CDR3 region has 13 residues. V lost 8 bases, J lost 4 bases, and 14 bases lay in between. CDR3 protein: CASASGVGTEAFF. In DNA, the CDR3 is TGTGCCAGCGCTAGCGGGGTAGGCACTGAAGCTTTCTTT.

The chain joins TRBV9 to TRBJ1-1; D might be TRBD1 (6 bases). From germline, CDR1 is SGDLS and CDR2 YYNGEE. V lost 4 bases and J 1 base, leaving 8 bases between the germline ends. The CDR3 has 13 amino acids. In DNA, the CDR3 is TGTGCCAGCAGCCTACAGGGGAACACTGAAGCTTTCTTT. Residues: CASSLQGNTEAFF.

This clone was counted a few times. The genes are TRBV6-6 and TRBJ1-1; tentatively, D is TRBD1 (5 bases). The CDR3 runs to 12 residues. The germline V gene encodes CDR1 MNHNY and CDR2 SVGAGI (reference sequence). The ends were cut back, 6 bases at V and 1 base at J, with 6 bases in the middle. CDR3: CASRGGNTEAFF. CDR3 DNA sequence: TGTGCCAGCAGGGGGGGGAACACTGAAGCTTTCTTT.

Written as DNA, the CDR3 is TGTGCCAGCAGAATGGGCGAGAACACTGAAGCTTTCTTT. It yields the protein CASRMGENTEAFF. The J gene is TRBJ1-1, the V gene TRBV6-6, with no clear D. This CDR3 is built from 13 residues. Germline CDR1 is MNHNY and CDR2 is SVGAGI (reference sequence). The V end lost 6 bases, the J end lost 1 base, and 9 bases lay between the germline ends.

The CDR3 protein is CASSLRDREAGANVLTF. CDR3 in DNA: TGTGCCAGCAGCTTAAGGGACAGGGAGGCTGGGGCCAACGTCCTGACTTTC. This chain joins TRBV7-3 and TRBJ2-6; TRBD1 matches 9 bases. The V gene end was trimmed by 1 base and the J gene end by 2 bases; junction bases not matched to a gene: 3. This CDR3 is 17 amino acids long. CDR1 and CDR2 (germline): SGHTA, FQGTGA.

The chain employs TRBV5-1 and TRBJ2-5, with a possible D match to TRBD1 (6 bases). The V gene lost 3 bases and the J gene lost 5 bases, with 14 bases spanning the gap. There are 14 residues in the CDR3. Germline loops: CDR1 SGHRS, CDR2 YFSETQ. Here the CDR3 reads CASSSSGVTETQYF. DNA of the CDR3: TGCGCCAGCAGCTCCTCAGGGGTGACGGAGACCCAGTACTTC.

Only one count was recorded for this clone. CDR3 nucleotides: TGTGCCAGCAGTTTTGGTTTTAGGAGGGGACGACTTCGAAGAGGCTATGGCTACACCTTC. Protein: CASSFGFRRGRLRRGYGYTF. The rearrangement uses TRBV28 and TRBJ1-2, with D possibly TRBD1 on 5 matching bases. CDR3 length: 20 residues. CDR1 is MDHEN, CDR2 SYDVKM, per germline. V gave up 3 bases and J gave up 4 bases, with 30 bases separating them.

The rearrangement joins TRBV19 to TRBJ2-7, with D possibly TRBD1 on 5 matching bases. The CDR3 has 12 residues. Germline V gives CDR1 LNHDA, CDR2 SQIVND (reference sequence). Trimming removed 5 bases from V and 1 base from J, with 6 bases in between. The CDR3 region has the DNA TGTGCCAGTAGTTCAGGGTCCTACGAGCAGTACTTC. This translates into CASSSGSYEQYF.

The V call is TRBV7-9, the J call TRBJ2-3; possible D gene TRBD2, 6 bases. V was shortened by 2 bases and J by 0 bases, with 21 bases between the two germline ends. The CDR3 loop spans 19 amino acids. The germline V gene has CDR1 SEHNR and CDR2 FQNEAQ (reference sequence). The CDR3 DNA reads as TGTGCCAGCAGCTTAATAAACTTCCTTAGGGGACTTAGCACAGATACGCAGTATTTT. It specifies CASSLINFLRGLSTDTQYF.

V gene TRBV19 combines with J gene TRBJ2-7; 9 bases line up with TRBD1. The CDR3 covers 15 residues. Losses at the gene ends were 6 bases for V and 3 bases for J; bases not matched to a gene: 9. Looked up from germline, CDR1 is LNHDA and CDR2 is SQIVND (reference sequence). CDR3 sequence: CASSPGTGPLYEQYF. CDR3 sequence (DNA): TGTGCCAGTAGCCCTGGGACAGGGCCCCTCTACGAGCAGTACTTC.

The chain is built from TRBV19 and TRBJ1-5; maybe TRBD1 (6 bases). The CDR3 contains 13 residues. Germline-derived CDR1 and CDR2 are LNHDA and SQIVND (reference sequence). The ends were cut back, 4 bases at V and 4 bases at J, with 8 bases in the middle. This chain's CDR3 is CASSSQGNQPQHF. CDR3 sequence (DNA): TGTGCCAGTAGTAGTCAGGGGAATCAGCCCCAGCATTTT.

Here the CDR3 DNA reads TGTGCCAGCAGTTCCCGGACCTTCGGGGTCACCGGGGAGCTGTTTTTT. Amino acid sequence: CASSSRTFGVTGELFF. The J gene is TRBJ2-2, the V gene TRBV7-2; TRBD2 is a possible D gene (5 bases). The CDR3 has 16 residues. Germline loops: CDR1 SGHTA, CDR2 FQGNSA. Trimming left V 6 bases short and J 4 bases short, with 18 bases between.

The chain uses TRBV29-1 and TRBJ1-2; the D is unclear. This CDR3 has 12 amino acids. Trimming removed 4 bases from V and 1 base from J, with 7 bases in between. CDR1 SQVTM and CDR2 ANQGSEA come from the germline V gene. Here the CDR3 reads CSVVQDNYGYTF. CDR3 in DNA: TGCAGCGTTGTACAAGATAACTATGGCTACACCTTC.

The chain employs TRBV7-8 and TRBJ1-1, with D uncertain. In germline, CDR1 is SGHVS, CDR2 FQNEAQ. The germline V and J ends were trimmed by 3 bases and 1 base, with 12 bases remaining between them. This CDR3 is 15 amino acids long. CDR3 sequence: CASSFTITTNTEAFF. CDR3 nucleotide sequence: TGTGCCAGCAGCTTCACTATTACCACGAACACTGAAGCTTTCTTT.

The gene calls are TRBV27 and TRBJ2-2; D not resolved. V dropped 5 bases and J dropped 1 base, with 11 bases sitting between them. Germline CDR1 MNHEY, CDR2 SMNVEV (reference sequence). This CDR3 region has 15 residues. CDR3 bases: TGTGCCAGCAGTAATCGGGTCCTGAACACCGGGGAGCTGTTTTTT. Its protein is CASSNRVLNTGELFF.

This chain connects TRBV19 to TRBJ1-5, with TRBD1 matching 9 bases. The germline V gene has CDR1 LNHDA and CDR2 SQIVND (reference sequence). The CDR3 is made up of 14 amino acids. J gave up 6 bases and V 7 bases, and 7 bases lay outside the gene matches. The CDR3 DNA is TGTGCCAGTACCCTAACAGGGGGCGGTCAGCCCCAGCATTTT. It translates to CASTLTGGGQPQHF.